The 23 T cell receptor beta chains below all came from one sample that was sequenced in a study of beta chain features in type 1 diabetes (dated by TCRdb to about 2018). Summary of the overall study and its limitations: In all four CD4+ subsets, TCRB CDR3 length was moderately but significantly shorter in type 1 diabetes patients.

Their target antigens are unknown. The library was built by means of the immunoSEQ multiplex PCR assay. All of the isolated RNA was reverse transcribed with the High Capacity cDNA Reverse Transcription Kit, so expressed TCRB transcripts were sequenced. Imported from immuneACCESS, the table was reduced by TCRdb to in-frame sequences with V and J called. These copies leave out some clones; in studies compared against another copy, an unresolved V gene accounts for under half, and the cause of the remainder is not known. The sample includes about 340,000 clones, with around an eighth observed a single time. About 0.015% of the sample rests with the top ten. The specimen was naive CD4+ T cells from blood. The sample's cell subset or site label, decoded: true naive CD4+ T cells. The receptors derive from a woman aged 18-29 years with type 1 diabetes.

This clone was seen more than once but under ten times. The rearrangement uses TRBV4-3 and TRBJ2-5; perhaps TRBD2 as D (5 bases). Germline assignment: CDR1 LGHNA and CDR2 YSLEER. V shed 6 bases and J shed 4 bases, with 15 bases lying between them. CDR3 size: 14 residues. The CDR3 sequence: CASSPRAAGETQYF. CDR3 bases: TGCGCCAGCAGTCCCCGAGCCGCGGGAGAGACCCAGTACTTC.

This clone was seen only a few times. V and J are TRBV30 and TRBJ1-5; D might be TRBD1 (6 bases). The germline V and J ends were trimmed by 2 bases and 5 bases, with 13 bases remaining between them. Germline CDR1 reads GTSNPN; CDR2 reads SVGIG (reference sequence). This CDR3 comprises 14 residues. CDR3: CAWSPDRSHQPQHF. Written as DNA, the CDR3 is TGTGCCTGGAGTCCGGACAGAAGTCATCAGCCCCAGCATTTT.

V is TRBV7-9 and J is TRBJ2-1, with 7 positions matching TRBD1. CDR3 size: 13 residues. The V gene's germline CDR1 is SEHNR and CDR2 FQNEAQ (reference sequence). The ends lost 1 base at V and 15 bases at J; junction bases unmatched: 9. The CDR3 spells CASSLVTGAPWFF. The CDR3 region has the DNA TGTGCCAGCAGCTTAGTTACAGGGGCCCCGTGGTTCTTC. Looking up the rest from reference TRBV7-9 and TRBJ2-1 gives the full variable domain: DTGVSQNPRHKITKRGQNVTFRCDPISEHNRLYWYRQTLGQGPEFLTYFQNEAQLEKSRLLSDRFSAERPKGSFSTLEIQRTEQGDSAMYLCASSLVTGAPWFFGPGTRLTVL.

The rearrangement links TRBV11-2 to TRBJ2-5, with 12 bases lining up with TRBD2. Germline assignment: CDR1 SGHAT and CDR2 FQNNGV. The CDR3 extends over 14 amino acids. V dropped 5 bases and J dropped 4; count of bases not matched to a gene: 2. The CDR3 loop reads CASSKGLAGETQYF. The CDR3 bases are TGTGCCAGCAGCAAGGGACTAGCGGGAGAGACCCAGTACTTC. The whole variable domain, remainder taken from reference TRBV11-2 and TRBJ2-5, is EAGVAQSPRYKIIEKRQSVAFWCNPISGHATLYWYQQILGQGPKLLIQFQNNGVVDDSQLPKDRFSAERLKGVDSTLKIQPAKLEDSAVYLCASSKGLAGETQYFGPGTRLLVL.

This clone came up a few times. V is TRBV18 and J is TRBJ2-7, with TRBD1 identical over 9 bases. After removal of 3 bases from V and 3 bases from J, the junction contained 6 bases not matched to a gene. CDR1 and CDR2 from the germline V gene are KGHSH and LQKENI. The CDR3 runs to 15 residues. The DNA for the CDR3 is TGTGCCAGCTCACCCTCCTCGGACAGGGGCTACGAGCAGTACGTC. Its protein is CASSPSSDRGYEQYV.

This clone was found a few times. The chain recombines TRBV5-6 with TRBJ2-1, with D tentatively TRBD2 (5 bases). V was clipped by 0 bases and J by 12 bases, with 19 bases between them. The CDR3 has 15 amino acids. Germline V gives CDR1 SGHDT, CDR2 YYEEEE. Here the CDR3 reads CASSLVTSSATRQFF. CDR3 sequence (DNA): TGTGCCAGCAGCTTGGTAACTAGTTCGGCAACTCGGCAGTTCTTC. The full variable domain, in which reference TRBV5-6 and TRBJ2-1 provide the parts outside the CDR3, is DAGVTQSPTHLIKTRGQQVTLRCSPKSGHDTVSWYQQALGQGPQFIFQYYEEEERQRGNFPDRFSGHQFPNYSSELNVNALLLGDSALYLCASSLVTSSATRQFFGPGTRLTVL.

This clone was seen only a few times. The sample holds other DNA sequences that translate to the same CDR3. The rearrangement uses TRBV20-1 and TRBJ2-7; D not resolved. CDR3 size: 11 residues. Trimming cost V 3 bases and J 2 bases, with 5 bases left between them. CDR1 and CDR2 from the germline V gene are DFQATT and SNEGSKA (reference sequence). The CDR3 DNA reads as TGCAGTGCTAGGGGCGCCTACGAGCAGTACTTC. The encoded protein is CSARGAYEQYF.

This clone was observed at least ten times. The chain recombines TRBV30 with TRBJ2-4; D gene ambiguous. This CDR3 spans 12 amino acids. Germline V lookup: CDR1 GTSNPN, CDR2 SVGIG (reference sequence). The V and J ends lost 3 bases and 7 bases respectively, with 10 bases between them. The CDR3 DNA follows: TGTGCCTGGAGGCCACTCAAGAACATTCAGTACTTC. Protein product: CAWRPLKNIQYF.

There are a few counts of this clone. The chain couples TRBV28 to TRBJ1-1; 8 bases align to TRBD1. Germline CDR1 is MDHEN and CDR2 is SYDVKM. The CDR3 is made up of 15 amino acids. V lost 6 bases and J lost 1; bases outside the gene matches: 7. This chain's CDR3 is CASSPRTGWNTEAFF. As DNA, the CDR3 is TGTGCCAGCAGCCCCAGGACAGGGTGGAACACTGAAGCTTTCTTT.

This clone was detected only a few times. The chain employs TRBV29-1 and TRBJ1-1, with 10 positions matching TRBD1. This CDR3 spans 13 amino acids. V was clipped by 4 bases and J by 5 bases; unmatched bases: 4. Germline loops: CDR1 SQVTM, CDR2 ANQGSEA. This chain's CDR3 is CSVGRDRGTEAFF. The CDR3 bases are TGCAGCGTTGGCCGGGACAGGGGTACTGAAGCTTTCTTT.

This clone was seen more than once but under ten times. This specimen includes other DNA sequences encoding the same CDR3. The rearrangement uses TRBV30 and TRBJ1-1; D may be TRBD1 (5 bases). From germline, CDR1 is GTSNPN and CDR2 SVGIG (reference sequence). V dropped 5 bases and J dropped 4 bases, with 11 bases sitting between them. The CDR3 length is 12 residues. CDR3 sequence: CAWAQGSTEAFF. The CDR3 coding sequence is TGTGCCTGGGCCCAGGGAAGCACTGAAGCTTTCTTT.

The genes are TRBV7-9 and TRBJ2-1; 12 bases are a match to TRBD2. The CDR3 spans 18 residues. After removal of 5 bases from V and 0 bases from J, the junction contained 8 bases not matched to a gene. Germline CDR1 reads SEHNR; CDR2 reads FQNEAQ (reference sequence). The CDR3 DNA reads as TGTGCCAGCAGCATTGGACTAGCGGGGCCGAGCTCCTACAATGAGCAGTTCTTC. As protein: CASSIGLAGPSSYNEQFF. Filled out from reference TRBV7-9 and TRBJ2-1, the complete variable domain reads DTGVSQNPRHKITKRGQNVTFRCDPISEHNRLYWYRQTLGQGPEFLTYFQNEAQLEKSRLLSDRFSAERPKGSFSTLEIQRTEQGDSAMYLCASSIGLAGPSSYNEQFFGPGTRLTVL.

This chain connects TRBV9 to TRBJ2-1; 11 bases line up with TRBD2. Germline V CDR1 and CDR2: SGDLS, YYNGEE. The CDR3 spans 18 residues. J was trimmed by 7 bases and V by 0 bases; bases with no gene match: 12. DNA for the CDR3: TGTGCCAGCAGCGTAGCTCCTAGACTAGCGGGATCGGGGAATGAGCAGTTCTTC. Translated, it gives CASSVAPRLAGSGNEQFF.

This clone has a handful of counts. V usage is TRBV4-3 and J usage is TRBJ2-1, with D maybe TRBD2 (6 bases). The V gene lost 4 bases and the J gene lost 5 bases, with 9 bases spanning the gap. CDR3 length equals 13 residues. Per germline, CDR1 LGHNA and CDR2 YSLEER. The CDR3 bases are TGCGCCAGCAGCCGAAGGAGGGACAATGAGCAGTTCTTC. This encodes CASSRRRDNEQFF.

The gene calls are TRBV5-1 and TRBJ1-1; 9 nucleotides match TRBD1. Germline V gene lookup returns CDR1 SGHRS and CDR2 YFSETQ. CDR3 size: 17 residues. Trimming cost V 3 bases and J 4 bases; bases outside gene matches: 13. CDR3 loop: CASSSVPGQGAGTEAFF. The CDR3 region has the DNA TGCGCCAGCAGCTCGGTCCCGGGACAGGGAGCGGGCACTGAAGCTTTCTTT.

This clone was detected only a few times. This chain uses TRBV7-9 with TRBJ2-1; maybe TRBD2 (5 bases). The CDR3 spans 16 residues. The germline gives CDR1 SEHNR, CDR2 FQNEAQ (reference sequence). Trimming stripped 5 bases from V and 3 bases from J, with 17 bases between. The CDR3 region is CASSVRGLRSYNEQFF. The CDR3 DNA sequence: TGTGCCAGCAGCGTACGTGGACTCCGGAGCTACAATGAGCAGTTCTTC. Based on the CDR3 plus reference TRBV7-9 and TRBJ2-1, the full variable domain is DTGVSQNPRHKITKRGQNVTFRCDPISEHNRLYWYRQTLGQGPEFLTYFQNEAQLEKSRLLSDRFSAERPKGSFSTLEIQRTEQGDSAMYLCASSVRGLRSYNEQFFGPGTRLTVL.

The CDR3 nucleotides read TGTGCCAGCAGCACCCGGACTAGCGGGGCCTACAATGAGCAGTTCTTC. Encoded protein: CASSTRTSGAYNEQFF. The chain recombines TRBV7-9 with TRBJ2-1, with 12 bases aligning to TRBD2. Germline CDR1 SEHNR, CDR2 FQNEAQ (reference sequence). CDR3 length equals 16 residues. Losses at the gene ends were 5 bases for V and 2 bases for J; bases not matched to a gene: 4.

V and J are TRBV5-1 and TRBJ2-5, with 8 bases aligning to TRBD1. The CDR3 is 16 amino acids. The trim removed 0 bases at V and 4 bases at J, leaving 8 bases unmatched. CDR1 SGHRS and CDR2 YFSETQ come from the germline V gene. CDR3 amino acids: CASSLELADRGETQYF. The DNA for the CDR3 is TGCGCCAGCAGCTTGGAATTGGCAGACAGGGGAGAGACCCAGTACTTC. Full variable domain (missing parts from reference TRBV5-1 and TRBJ2-5): KAGVTQTPRYLIKTRGQQVTLSCSPISGHRSVSWYQQTPGQGLQFLFEYFSETQRNKGNFPGRFSGRQFSNSRSEMNVSTLELGDSALYLCASSLELADRGETQYFGPGTRLLVL.

The V and J genes are TRBV30 and TRBJ1-1, with a tentative D call TRBD1 (5 bases). V was pared by 7 bases and J by 6 bases, with 12 bases between. The CDR3 is 11 amino acids. CDR1 GTSNPN and CDR2 SVGIG come from the germline V gene (reference sequence). The CDR3 loop reads CAFMEGAEAFF. As DNA, the CDR3 is TGTGCCTTCATGGAAGGGGCTGAAGCTTTCTTT. The full variable domain, completed using reference TRBV30 and TRBJ1-1, is SQTIHQWPATLVQPVGSPLSLECTVEGTSNPNLYWYRQAAGRGLQLLFYSVGIGQISSEVPQNLSASRPQDRQFILSSKKLLLSDSGFYLCAFMEGAEAFFGQGTRLTVV.

The chain links TRBV6-1 to TRBJ2-1, with D unresolved. V lost 6 bases, J lost 8 bases, and 20 bases lay in between. The CDR3 totals 15 residues. Germline V gives CDR1 MNHNS, CDR2 SASEGT. CDR3 DNA sequence: TGTGCCAGCAGACCCCTACAGCCCACAGCAGATGAGCAGTTCTTC. Encoded protein: CASRPLQPTADEQFF.

This clone was picked up a small number of times. The rearrangement joins TRBV7-2 to TRBJ2-7, with unresolved D. Germline V gene lookup returns CDR1 SGHTA and CDR2 FQGNSA. V was shortened by 5 bases and J by 2 bases, with 13 bases between the two germline ends. The CDR3 is 14 amino acids. The CDR3 nucleotides read TGTGCCAGCAGCCAGTCGGGTGGGGCCTACGAGCAGTACGTC. This codes for CASSQSGGAYEQYV.

Only a few counts were recorded for this clone. CDR3 DNA: TGTGCCAGCAGCCGCGGAGGGGTCAACGAGCAGTACTTC. It specifies CASSRGGVNEQYF. The rearrangement uses TRBV7-9 and TRBJ2-7; possibly TRBD2 for D (6 bases). The CDR3 consists of 13 residues. The germline gives CDR1 SEHNR, CDR2 FQNEAQ (reference sequence). Trimming stripped 5 bases from V and 5 bases from J, with 13 bases between.

This clone has just a few counts. V usage is TRBV2 and J usage is TRBJ2-1; possibly TRBD2 for D (6 bases). V was trimmed by 8 bases and J by 9 bases, leaving 17 bases between them. Germline CDR1 SNHLY, CDR2 FYNNEI. CDR3 size: 13 residues. The CDR3 loop is CASSGVGRGEQFF. The CDR3 bases are TGTGCCAGCTCGGGAGTGGGTAGGGGTGAGCAGTTCTTC.